Included here is one T cell receptor beta chain sequence, with context. CDR1 and CDR2 from the germline V gene are GTSNPN and SVGIG (reference sequence). The CDR3 has 14 residues. The V gene lost 0 bases and the J gene lost 8 bases, with 13 bases spanning the gap. The sample comes from a study of technical replicates of blood from several donors. The data were produced by immunoSEQ multiplex PCR, yet TCRdb's version contains in-frame clones alone and is incomplete. Of roughly 100,000 clones in the sample, 90% to 96% were seen once. The gene calls are TRBV30 and TRBJ1-4, with D perhaps matching TRBD1 (5 bases). The clonotype comes from a human donor in good health. The sample consisted of T cells isolated from PBMCs. The CDR3 DNA sequence: TGTGCCTGGAGTGTAAGCGGGGGTGGCGAAAAACTGTTTTTT. Translating it yields CAWSVSGGGEKLFF.